Included here is one TCR beta chain sequence, with context. Authors' methods: Amplifying reference gene primers gave estimates of nucleated cell counts. The method was immunoSEQ multiplex PCR; TCRdb's version includes in-frame clones alone and lacks a portion of them. That table supplies the V and J calls and clone size; D and trimming were determined from the DNA. The table records 25,000 to 30,000 clones, 60% to 80% of them present only once. CDR1 and CDR2 from the germline V gene are MDHEN and SYDVKM. CDR3 size: 14 residues. The J segment lost 1 base and the V segment lost 7 bases, leaving 7 bases of the junction unmatched. The sample is drawn from a study of blood T cell repertoires in COVID-19. Looking at the study overall: Sample material is recorded as cDNA or gDNA derived from T cells, B-cell-depleted T cells, or PBMCs.

This rearrangement joins TRBV28 to TRBJ2-7, with 7 bases lining up with TRBD2. The TCR comes from a boy aged 2 to 9 with active or convalescent COVID-19. Sequencing was performed on peripheral blood. This CDR3 reads CASKGGDVSYEQYV. The CDR3 region has the DNA TGTGCCAGCAAGGGAGGGGACGTTTCCTACGAGCAGTACGTC.